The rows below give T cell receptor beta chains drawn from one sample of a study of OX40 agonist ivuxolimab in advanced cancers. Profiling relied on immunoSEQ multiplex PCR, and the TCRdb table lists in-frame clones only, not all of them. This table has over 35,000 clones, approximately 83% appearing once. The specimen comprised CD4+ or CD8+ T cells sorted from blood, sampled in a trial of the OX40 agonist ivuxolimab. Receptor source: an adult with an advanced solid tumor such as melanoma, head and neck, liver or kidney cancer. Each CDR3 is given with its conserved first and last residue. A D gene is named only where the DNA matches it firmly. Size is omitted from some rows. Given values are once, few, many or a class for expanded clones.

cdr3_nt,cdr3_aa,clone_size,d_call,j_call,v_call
TGTGCCAGCAGCTTGCTTTCTAGCGGGGGTACGAATACGCAGTATTTT,CASSLLSSGGTNTQYF,.,TRBD2,TRBJ2-3,TRBV7-2
TGTGCCAGCAGCGAACGGGGGGGCACAGATACGCAGTATTTT,CASSERGGTDTQYF,.,TRBD2,TRBJ2-3,TRBV7-3
TGTGCCAGCAGTTCGGGACTAGCGGGGAGCACAGATACGCAGTATTTT,CASSSGLAGSTDTQYF,.,TRBD2,TRBJ2-3,TRBV28
TGTGCCAGCAGCTTCGGACATGACAGGAATGAAAAACTGTTTTTT,CASSFGHDRNEKLFF,.,.,TRBJ1-4,TRBV11-2
TGTGCCAGCAGTGTTCCAGGGGATGAAAAACTGTTTTTT,CASSVPGDEKLFF,few,.,TRBJ1-4,TRBV25-1
TGTGCCAGCAGTTCGGCTGCGGGTTATAGCAATCAGCCCCAGCATTTT,CASSSAAGYSNQPQHF,once,.,TRBJ1-5,TRBV6-5
TGTGCCAGCAGTTTTAACCGGGCAGACGCTACCTACTATGGCTACACCTTC,CASSFNRADATYYGYTF,.,.,TRBJ1-2,TRBV27
TGTGCCAGCAGCTTGGGTCCAGGGATTTACCAGCCCCAGCATTTT,CASSLGPGIYQPQHF,once,.,TRBJ1-5,TRBV5-6
TGTGCCTGGAGTGTCCATCAAGAGACCCAGTACTTC,CAWSVHQETQYF,once,.,TRBJ2-5,TRBV30
TGTGCCAGCAGCCCCCGGACTAGCGGGAGCATCTACGAGCAGTATTTC,CASSPRTSGSIYEQYF,once,.,TRBJ2-7,TRBV21-1
TGTGCCAGTAGTTCTACCGGGACTAGACTCACAGATACGCAGTATTTT,CASSSTGTRLTDTQYF,.,TRBD2,TRBJ2-3,TRBV19
TGTGCCAGCAGAGGGACAGGGGTTAACAATGAGCAGTTCTTC,CASRGTGVNNEQFF,.,TRBD1,TRBJ2-1,TRBV7-9
TGTGCCAGCAGCGTCCGGGCGGGGGTCGAGACCCAGTACTTC,CASSVRAGVETQYF,.,TRBD2,TRBJ2-5,TRBV9
TGTGCCAGCAGTGAACTAATGGCTAACTATGGCTACACCTTC,CASSELMANYGYTF,.,.,TRBJ1-2,TRBV6-1
TGCGCCAGCAGCCGAATGACCCTCTCGGCTGAAAAACTGTTTTTT,CASSRMTLSAEKLFF,.,.,TRBJ1-4,TRBV4-1
TGTGCCATCAGTGAAGGGGGGAGCTCCTACGAGCAGTACTTC,CAISEGGSSYEQYF,.,.,TRBJ2-7,TRBV10-3
TGTGCCAGCAGCCCAACGACAGGGGAAGAGACCCAGTACTTC,CASSPTTGEETQYF,once,TRBD1,TRBJ2-5,TRBV7-9
TGCGCCAGCAGCCAGGAGAAAGCGGGGGGACTCACCGGGGAGCTGTTTTTT,CASSQEKAGGLTGELFF,.,TRBD2,TRBJ2-2,TRBV4-3
TGTGCCAGCAGTTACTTTTTGGGCACCGGGGGCTACGAGCAGTACTTC,CASSYFLGTGGYEQYF,.,.,TRBJ2-7,TRBV6-6
TGTGCCAGCAGCCAAGGGGAAGGCCTGAGGCAGTACTTC,CASSQGEGLRQYF,.,.,TRBJ2-7,TRBV14
TGTGCCTGGAGCGGCCAGGGGGTAACCTACGAGCAGTACTTC,CAWSGQGVTYEQYF,.,TRBD1,TRBJ2-7,TRBV30
TGTGCCAGTAGCAGGCTGAATCAGCCCCAGCATTTT,CASSRLNQPQHF,.,.,TRBJ1-5,TRBV19
TGTGCCAGCCGAACAGGGGGAGCTGGAAACACCATATATTTT,CASRTGGAGNTIYF,.,TRBD1,TRBJ1-3,TRBV6-1
TGTGCCAGCAGCTTGTCCCCCTACGAGCAGTACTTC,CASSLSPYEQYF,.,.,TRBJ2-7,TRBV7-6